Below, 29 T cell receptor beta chains from the same sample are listed, as sequenced in a study of T cell responses to AZD1222 COVID-19 vaccine. Method: immunoSEQ multiplex PCR; TCRdb's copy keeps in-frame clones and lacks some. There are 100,000 to 120,000 clones in the sample; about 86% occur only once, and about 3.3% lies in the top ten. Sequenced material: peripheral blood, taken on day 0 of AZD1222 vaccination. The origin of the receptors is an adult in good health.

This rearrangement joins TRBV3-1 (or the pseudogene TRBV3-2) to TRBJ1-5; a weak D match, TRBD1 (5 bases). This CDR3 comprises 14 residues. V lost 0 bases, J lost 7 bases, and 10 bases lay in between. Per germline, CDR1 LGHDT and CDR2 YNNKEL (reference sequence). The CDR3 DNA follows: TGTGCCAGCAGCCAAGATAATAGGGGACAGCCCCAGCATTTT. It codes for CASSQDNRGQPQHF.

This clone turned up a few times. The genes are TRBV24-1 and TRBJ2-7, with TRBD2 as a possible D gene (7 bases). Germline V gives CDR1 KGHDR, CDR2 SFDVKD. V was shortened by 2 bases and J by 4 bases, with 14 bases between the two germline ends. The CDR3 is 15 amino acids. The CDR3 DNA follows: TGTGCCACCAGTGATTCGATGGGGGGGGCATACGAGCAGTACTTC. Amino acid sequence: CATSDSMGGAYEQYF.

V usage is TRBV12-3 or TRBV12-4 and J usage is TRBJ2-7; TRBD2 aligns across 8 bases. The J segment lost 2 bases and the V segment lost 7 bases, leaving 1 base of the junction unmatched. The CDR3 length is 12 residues. CDR3 sequence (DNA): TGTGCCAGCACAGCGGGGGCCTACGAGCAGTACTTC. Protein: CASTAGAYEQYF.

The rearrangement links TRBV27 to TRBJ2-7, with D perhaps being TRBD1 or TRBD2 (6 bases each). Germline loops: CDR1 MNHEY, CDR2 SMNVEV (reference sequence). V was pared by 2 bases and J by 7 bases, with 18 bases between. The CDR3 sequence is 15 residues long. The CDR3 here is CASSLPPGGQEEQYF. The CDR3 bases are TGTGCCAGCAGTTTACCTCCCGGGGGCCAGGAAGAGCAGTACTTC.

This chain links TRBV6-1 with TRBJ2-7; 7 bases map to TRBD1. The CDR3 covers 13 residues. With 3 bases clipped from V and 2 bases from J, the junction kept 1 base outside the gene matches. CDR1 and CDR2 from the germline V gene are MNHNS and SASEGT. The CDR3 bases are TGTGCCAGCAGTGAGGGGACAGCCTACGAGCAGTACTTC. Translating it yields CASSEGTAYEQYF.

The CDR3 here is CASSLEQGIPYEQYF. The CDR3 DNA is TGTGCCAGCAGCTTGGAACAGGGGATTCCCTACGAGCAGTACTTC. V usage is TRBV5-4 and J usage is TRBJ2-7; 7 bases are a match to TRBD1. CDR1 is SGHNT, CDR2 YYREEE, per germline (reference sequence). This CDR3 has 15 residues. V was clipped by 0 bases and J by 2 bases; unmatched bases: 5.

The genes are TRBV28 and TRBJ1-2, with unresolved D. V was cut by 10 bases and J by 4 bases, with 13 bases left in between. The CDR3 loop spans 12 amino acids. The germline V gene encodes CDR1 MDHEN and CDR2 SYDVKM. Here the CDR3 reads CATQSSGYGYTF. CDR3 DNA: TGTGCCACTCAGAGCTCTGGCTATGGCTACACCTTC.

This chain connects TRBV6-6 to TRBJ1-5; D is undetermined. The CDR3 length is 15 residues. V was shortened by 7 bases and J by 0 bases, with 13 bases between the two germline ends. CDR1 and CDR2 from the germline V gene are MNHNY and SVGAGI (reference sequence). The CDR3 coding sequence is TGTGCCAGCACCGACGGCGGTTATAGCAATCAGCCCCAGCATTTT. This gives the protein CASTDGGYSNQPQHF.

The genes are TRBV18 and TRBJ2-3, with TRBD2 identical over 16 bases. Trimming removed 0 bases from V and 2 bases from J; junction bases left unmatched: 2. Germline V CDR1 and CDR2: KGHSH, LQKENI. The CDR3 consists of 18 residues. The CDR3 region has the DNA TGTGCCAGCTCACCACCGGGACTAGCGGGGGGGTACACAGATACGCAGTATTTT. This sequence encodes CASSPPGLAGGYTDTQYF.

The rearrangement uses TRBV7-8 and TRBJ1-2; D may be TRBD1 (5 bases). V lost 5 bases and J 4 bases, leaving 17 bases between the germline ends. The CDR3 consists of 15 residues. The germline V gene encodes CDR1 SGHVS and CDR2 FQNEAQ. CDR3 amino acids: CASSLRPGPSYGYTF. CDR3 in DNA: TGTGCCAGCAGCCTGCGTCCGGGACCGAGCTATGGCTACACCTTC.

The chain is built from TRBV7-2 and TRBJ1-2; D is possibly TRBD1 (6 bases). The CDR3 spans 15 residues. From germline, CDR1 is SGHTA and CDR2 FQGNSA. The V gene lost 0 bases and the J gene lost 2 bases, with 10 bases spanning the gap. CDR3 nucleotide sequence: TGTGCCAGCAGCTTAGCGCCCGGGACAAACTATGGCTACACCTTC. This gives the protein CASSLAPGTNYGYTF.

This clone was found a few times. The rearrangement uses TRBV28 and TRBJ1-2; D gene unclear. This CDR3 is built from 13 residues. Germline V gene sequence: CDR1 MDHEN, CDR2 SYDVKM. Trimming stripped 2 bases from V and 11 bases from J, with 15 bases between. DNA for the CDR3: TGTGCCAGCAGTTTAAGGACCCCTGAAGGGTACACCTTC. Its protein is CASSLRTPEGYTF.

The V call is TRBV7-3, the J call TRBJ2-3; 12 bases align to TRBD2. In germline, CDR1 is SGHTA, CDR2 FQGTGA. The CDR3 loop spans 18 amino acids. V shed 2 bases and J 4 bases; nucleotides not matched to a gene: 10. The CDR3 region is CASSLGPPSGGDSDTQYF. DNA of the CDR3: TGTGCCAGCAGCTTAGGCCCCCCTAGCGGGGGGGATTCAGATACGCAGTATTTT.

The chain uses TRBV6-5 and TRBJ1-5; TRBD1 agrees at 9 bases. CDR3 size: 14 residues. Germline CDR1 and CDR2: MNHEY and SVGAGI. V gave up 6 bases and J gave up 6 bases; unmatched junction bases: 6. CDR3 sequence (DNA): TGTGCCAGCAGCCCGGACAGGGGAGGTCAGCCCCAGCATTTT. This codes for CASSPDRGGQPQHF.

The J gene is TRBJ1-1, the V gene TRBV9; 7 bases agree with TRBD1. CDR1 and CDR2 (germline): SGDLS, YYNGEE. V shed 4 bases, J shed 1 base, and the junction held 10 bases outside the gene matches. The CDR3 consists of 16 residues. The CDR3 coding sequence is TGTGCCAGCAGCTTCGGTCTGAAGGGGGCGAACACTGAAGCTTTCTTT. Translation gives CASSFGLKGANTEAFF. Full variable domain (remainder filled in from reference TRBV9 and TRBJ1-1): DSGVTQTPKHLITATGQRVTLRCSPRSGDLSVYWYQQSLDQGLQFLIQYYNGEERAKGNILERFSAQQFPDLHSELNLSSLELGDSALYFCASSFGLKGANTEAFFGQGTRLTVV.

The chain carries TRBV5-4 and TRBJ1-2; D is unresolved. With 5 bases removed from V and 0 bases from J, the gap between germline ends came to 8 bases. The CDR3 consists of 13 residues. The V gene's germline CDR1 is SGHNT and CDR2 YYREEE (reference sequence). The CDR3 DNA follows: TGTGCCAGCAGTAGCGGTGCTAACTATGGCTACACCTTC. This gives the protein CASSSGANYGYTF.

The chain joins TRBV28 to TRBJ2-5; TRBD2 matches at 9 bases. With 1 base clipped from V and 4 bases from J, the junction kept 13 bases outside the gene matches. Per the germline V gene, CDR1 is MDHEN and CDR2 is SYDVKM. The CDR3 covers 18 residues. CDR3 residues: CASSLSRTSDLQGETQYF. As DNA, the CDR3 is TGTGCCAGCAGTTTATCTCGGACTAGCGACCTGCAAGGAGAGACCCAGTACTTC.

The chain links TRBV7-2 to TRBJ1-1, with D perhaps TRBD1 (5 bases). V was trimmed by 3 bases and J by 1 base, leaving 12 bases between them. The germline CDR1 and CDR2 sequences are SGHTA and FQGNSA. This CDR3 is 15 amino acids long. In DNA form, the CDR3 reads TGTGCCAGCAGCTTTGGAGGGGCGCGGAACACTGAAGCTTTCTTT. This encodes CASSFGGARNTEAFF.

This chain joins TRBV28 and TRBJ1-2; D might be TRBD1 (6 bases). Germline-derived CDR1 and CDR2 are MDHEN and SYDVKM. This CDR3 has 15 residues. Trimming took 3 bases from V and 2 from J, leaving 13 bases between them. The CDR3 is CASSLTGGRNYGYTF. The CDR3 DNA reads TGTGCCAGCAGTTTGACCGGGGGGCGGAACTATGGCTACACCTTC.

The chain employs TRBV19 and TRBJ1-2, with D possibly matching TRBD1 (6 bases). This CDR3 has 15 residues. The germline CDR1 and CDR2 sequences are LNHDA and SQIVND (reference sequence). Trimming cost V 3 bases and J 0 bases, with 11 bases left between them. In DNA form, the CDR3 reads TGTGCCAGTAGTATTGTCGCAGGGGCTAACTATGGCTACACCTTC. This translates into CASSIVAGANYGYTF.

The J gene is TRBJ2-7, the V gene TRBV5-4; 11 bases are shared with TRBD2. The CDR3 consists of 15 residues. V gave up 0 bases and J gave up 3 bases; unmatched junction bases: 2. Looked up from germline, CDR1 is SGHNT and CDR2 is YYREEE (reference sequence). The CDR3 DNA reads as TGTGCCAGCAGCTTGGGGACTAGCGGGTTCTACGAGCAGTACTTC. It translates to CASSLGTSGFYEQYF.

The rearrangement joins TRBV25-1 to TRBJ1-6; TRBD1 agrees at 7 bases. This CDR3 is built from 15 residues. The germline V gene has CDR1 MGHDK and CDR2 SYGVNS. Losses at the gene ends were 8 bases for V and 9 bases for J; bases not matched to a gene: 13. The CDR3 coding sequence is TGTGCCAGCTCTCCTCAGGGGGTAGTTGGTTCACCCCTCCACTTT. This encodes CASSPQGVVGSPLHF.

The chain combines TRBV30 with TRBJ1-1; tentative D call: TRBD1 (6 bases). Trimming took off 7 bases at V and 5 bases at J, with 20 bases between the two ends. The germline V gene has CDR1 GTSNPN and CDR2 SVGIG (reference sequence). This CDR3 is built from 14 residues. The CDR3 DNA reads TGTGCCTCCAAACCGACAGGCCCAATGACTGAAGCTTTCTTT. Its protein product is CASKPTGPMTEAFF. Full variable domain (rest looked up from reference TRBV30 and TRBJ1-1): SQTIHQWPATLVQPVGSPLSLECTVEGTSNPNLYWYRQAAGRGLQLLFYSVGIGQISSEVPQNLSASRPQDRQFILSSKKLLLSDSGFYLCASKPTGPMTEAFFGQGTRLTVV.

This clone turned up a few times. The chain is built from TRBV3-1 (or the pseudogene TRBV3-2) and TRBJ1-1; D perhaps matches TRBD1 (5 bases). Germline lookup yields CDR1 LGHDT and CDR2 YNNKEL (reference sequence). V was clipped by 0 bases and J by 10 bases, with 12 bases between them. This CDR3 region has 13 residues. The CDR3 is CASSQDGAGRAFF. CDR3 nucleotides: TGTGCCAGCAGCCAAGATGGGGCAGGGAGAGCTTTCTTT.

The gene calls are TRBV11-2 and TRBJ1-1; no firm D call. There are 14 residues in the CDR3. Germline CDR1 SGHAT, CDR2 FQNNGV. V was shortened by 5 bases and J by 4 bases, with 14 bases between the two germline ends. In DNA form, the CDR3 reads TGTGCCAGCAGCCTACGAAGGACGGCCACTGAAGCTTTCTTT. Translation: CASSLRRTATEAFF.

A note on this clone: The identical CDR3 is also encoded by other nucleotide sequences in the sample. J is TRBJ1-1 and V is TRBV6-5; D is unresolved. The CDR3 runs to 13 residues. Trimming shortened V by 6 bases and J by 1 base, and 9 bases separated the two germline ends. CDR1 MNHEY and CDR2 SVGAGI come from the germline V gene. CDR3 amino acids: CASSPRGNTEAFF. DNA for the CDR3: TGTGCCAGCAGCCCGCGGGGGAACACTGAAGCTTTCTTT.

The V and J genes are TRBV5-6 and TRBJ2-7; the D gene is possibly TRBD2 (5 bases). The CDR3 spans 13 residues. Trimming cost V 2 bases and J 2 bases, with 8 bases left between them. Germline V lookup: CDR1 SGHDT, CDR2 YYEEEE. CDR3 sequence: CASSLGSTYEQYF. In nucleotides, the CDR3 is TGTGCCAGCAGCTTAGGGAGTACCTACGAGCAGTACTTC.

The J gene is TRBJ1-4, the V gene TRBV3-1 (or the pseudogene TRBV3-2); D perhaps matches TRBD1 (5 bases). Germline V lookup: CDR1 LGHDT, CDR2 YNNKEL (reference sequence). CDR3 length: 15 residues. V lost 3 bases, J lost 7 bases, and 15 bases lay in between. The CDR3: CASSHPSGGGEKLFF. The CDR3 nucleotides are TGTGCCAGCAGCCATCCCTCGGGGGGGGGTGAAAAACTGTTTTTT.

The rearrangement links TRBV12-3 or TRBV12-4 to TRBJ1-2; the match to TRBD1 covers 7 bases. Trimming removed 6 bases from V and 4 bases from J; junction bases left unmatched: 5. This CDR3 is 13 amino acids long. CDR3 loop: CASSRGQPYGYTF. The CDR3 DNA is TGTGCCAGCAGCCGGGGACAGCCCTATGGCTACACCTTC.